This T cell receptor (beta chain) is drawn from a study of identical twins. In regard to this clonotype: The antigen is undetermined.

Via MiXCR, TCRdb re-called the 5' RACE reads, giving one row per CDR3 protein. The sample holds about 430,000 distinct CDR3 sequences, approximately 18% seen once. Notes on the study in general: Models underestimated TCR alpha sharing (out-of-frame) in monozygotic twins. The study found weaker excess twin sharing in beta out-of-frame sequences.

The material sequenced was naive T cells sorted from blood. The TCR sequence derives from a man aged 50-60 years in good health.

The CDR3 here is CASSQDLVTSGRSGTDTQYF. The CDR3 DNA is TGCGCCAGCAGCCAAGATCTGGTGACTAGCGGGAGGTCGGGAACAGATACGCAGTATTTT. The chain uses TRBV4-3 and TRBJ2-3; 13 bases fit TRBD2. The CDR3 totals 20 residues. With V trimmed by 0 bases and J by 3 bases, 12 bases remained unmatched. The V gene's germline CDR1 is LGHNA and CDR2 YSLEER.